This entry lists 15 T cell receptor beta chains sequenced from one sample in a study of cytomegalovirus exposure and HLA in healthy donors. It was with 60 Vbeta and 13 Jbeta primers that the PCR ran. Some clones are missing from TCRdb's copy, which holds only in-frame ones; the method was immunoSEQ multiplex PCR. Among 100,000 to 150,000 clones listed, 78% were seen once. Sequencing was done on a sample of PBMCs. These receptors were collected from a man aged 25-45 years in good health and CMV-seropositive.

The chain couples TRBV7-9 to TRBJ1-5; 8 bases match TRBD1. V shed 5 bases, J shed 6 bases, and the junction held 12 bases outside the gene matches. The CDR3 runs to 16 residues. Germline CDR1 SEHNR, CDR2 FQNEAQ (reference sequence). The CDR3 DNA reads TGTGCCAGCAGCCCCCTCACGCAGGGGGCTGTTCAGCCCCAGCATTTT. Protein sequence: CASSPLTQGAVQPQHF.

CDR3 sequence: CASSAEVSRENYTF. DNA for the CDR3: TGTGCCAGCAGCGCGGAGGTATCGCGGGAGAACTACACCTTC. The V gene is TRBV21-1, the J gene TRBJ1-2. TRBV21-1 is a pseudogene locus. The CDR3 sequence is 14 residues long.

The V gene is TRBV5-6, the J gene TRBJ2-1; TRBD1 aligns across 10 bases. The CDR3 is 15 amino acids. With V trimmed by 4 bases and J by 2 bases, 3 bases remained unmatched. The germline V gene encodes CDR1 SGHDT and CDR2 YYEEEE. In DNA form, the CDR3 reads TGTGCCAGCAGCATGGGACAGGGGCCCTACAATGAGCAGTTCTTC. The encoded protein is CASSMGQGPYNEQFF.

The chain uses TRBV28 and TRBJ2-7, with D unresolved. The CDR3 is 12 residues long. V lost 8 bases to trimming and J lost 3 bases, with 11 bases between them. The germline gives CDR1 MDHEN, CDR2 SYDVKM. CDR3 coding DNA: TGTGCCAGCTTTTCTAGGCACTACGAGCAGTACTTC. Translation: CASFSRHYEQYF.

This clone was picked up one time. This chain links TRBV15 with TRBJ2-2; 7 bases align to TRBD2. The CDR3 is 15 amino acids. Germline CDR1 reads LNHNV; CDR2 reads YYDKDF (reference sequence). Trimming cost V 4 bases and J 8 bases; bases outside gene matches: 10. The chain's CDR3 is CATSTQRAGVGELFF. CDR3 sequence (DNA): TGTGCCACCAGCACCCAACGGGCGGGAGTGGGGGAGCTGTTTTTT.

The rearrangement links TRBV10-3 to TRBJ2-5; weak D call: TRBD1 (6 bases). The germline gives CDR1 ENHRY, CDR2 SYGVKD. The CDR3 sequence is 13 residues long. V was trimmed by 4 bases and J by 3 bases, leaving 9 bases between them. CDR3 bases: TGTGCCATCAGTGGGGACAAAAAAGAGACCCAGTACTTC. It translates to CAISGDKKETQYF.

The J gene is TRBJ2-2, the V gene TRBV19, with 8 positions matching TRBD2. Losses at the gene ends were 0 bases for V and 1 base for J; bases not matched to a gene: 4. Germline CDR1 is LNHDA and CDR2 is SQIVND (reference sequence). The CDR3 loop spans 17 amino acids. As DNA, the CDR3 is TGTGCCAGTAGTATAGATTCGGGGGGGGTGAACACCGGGGAGCTGTTTTTT. Translated, it gives CASSIDSGGVNTGELFF.

The chain carries TRBV29-1 and TRBJ2-1; 9 bases match TRBD1. The CDR3 is 14 amino acids. In germline, CDR1 is SQVTM, CDR2 ANQGSEA. After removal of 6 bases from V and 8 bases from J, the junction contained 11 bases not matched to a gene. CDR3 in DNA: TGCAGCGTCGGCGGGACAGGGTCGATGGATGAGCAGTTCTTC. This codes for CSVGGTGSMDEQFF.

The V call is TRBV4-3, the J call TRBJ2-1, with TRBD1 matching over 9 bases. Germline V lookup: CDR1 LGHNA, CDR2 YSLEER. This CDR3 has 17 amino acids. V was pared by 0 bases and J by 3 bases, with 6 bases of the junction left unmatched. CDR3 DNA: TGCGCCAGCAGCCAAGATTATTCGGGACAGGGCTACAATGAGCAGTTCTTC. Its protein product is CASSQDYSGQGYNEQFF.

This clone occurred once. The rearrangement joins TRBV19 to TRBJ1-5; D is perhaps TRBD1 (5 bases). Trimming pared 7 bases from V and 2 bases from J, leaving 12 bases between. The CDR3 has 14 amino acids. Looked up from germline, CDR1 is LNHDA and CDR2 is SQIVND (reference sequence). The CDR3 DNA reads as TGTGCCAGTAACGGCAGGGATGGCAATCAGCCCCAGCATTTT. Translated, it gives CASNGRDGNQPQHF.

The chain couples TRBV2 to TRBJ1-2, with TRBD1 matching over 9 bases. Germline CDR1 is SNHLY and CDR2 is FYNNEI. This CDR3 contains 13 residues. Trimming took 3 bases from V and 5 from J; bases not matched to a gene: 1. The DNA of the CDR3 is TGTGCCAGCAGTGACGGGACAGGGTATGGCTACACCTTC. It translates to CASSDGTGYGYTF.

This rearrangement joins TRBV27 to TRBJ1-4, with 8 bases that match TRBD1. CDR1 MNHEY and CDR2 SMNVEV come from the germline V gene (reference sequence). CDR3 length: 14 residues. V lost 5 bases, J lost 8 bases, and 7 bases stayed unmatched. Here the CDR3 reads CASSEDRDAEKLFF. DNA for the CDR3: TGTGCCAGCAGTGAGGACAGGGATGCGGAAAAACTGTTTTTT.

This clone occurred a few times. The V and J genes are TRBV29-1 and TRBJ2-7, with 11 bases identical to TRBD2. V trimming: 4 bases; J trimming: 4 bases; junction bases outside the gene matches: 6. CDR3 length: 14 residues. CDR1 and CDR2 (germline): SQVTM, ANQGSEA. The CDR3 is CSVAVLAGDYEQYF. The CDR3 DNA sequence: TGCAGCGTTGCAGTACTAGCGGGAGATTACGAGCAGTACTTC.

The chain uses TRBV28 and TRBJ2-4; 8 bases fit TRBD2. Per germline, CDR1 MDHEN and CDR2 SYDVKM. The CDR3 covers 17 residues. V lost 6 bases to trimming and J lost 1 base; unmatched junction nucleotides: 11. CDR3 amino acids: CASRRTGGRRAKNIQYF. CDR3 DNA: TGTGCCAGCAGACGCACGGGCGGGAGGAGGGCCAAAAACATTCAGTACTTC. The full variable domain, its missing parts supplied by reference TRBV28 and TRBJ2-4, is DVKVTQSSRYLVKRTGEKVFLECVQDMDHENMFWYRQDPGLGLRLIYFSYDVKMKEKGDIPEGYSVSREKKERFSLILESASTNQTSMYLCASRRTGGRRAKNIQYFGAGTRLSVL.

The chain uses TRBV7-8 and TRBJ2-4; 7 bases map to TRBD1. Trimming at V came to 2 bases and at J to 6 bases, leaving 10 bases not matched to a gene. The CDR3 consists of 16 residues. Germline values: CDR1 SGHVS, CDR2 FQNEAQ. CDR3 amino acids: CASSLTPGGQTNIQYF. The CDR3 coding sequence is TGTGCCAGCAGCTTAACACCAGGGGGACAGACAAACATTCAGTACTTC.